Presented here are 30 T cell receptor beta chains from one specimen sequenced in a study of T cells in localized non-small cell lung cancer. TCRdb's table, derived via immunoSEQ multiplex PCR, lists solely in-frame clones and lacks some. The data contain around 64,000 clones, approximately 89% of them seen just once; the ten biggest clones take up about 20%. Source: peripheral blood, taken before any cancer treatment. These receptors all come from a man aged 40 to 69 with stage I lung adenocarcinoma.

CDR3 nucleotides: TGTGCCAGCAGCTTAGGATGGACTAGCGGGAGGGGATCCTACAATGAGCAGTTCTTC. Translated, it gives CASSLGWTSGRGSYNEQFF. This chain connects TRBV7-8 to TRBJ2-1, with 15 bases identical to TRBD2. V dropped 1 base and J dropped 1; count of bases not matched to a gene: 5. CDR1 and CDR2 from the germline V gene are SGHVS and FQNEAQ. This CDR3 region has 19 residues.

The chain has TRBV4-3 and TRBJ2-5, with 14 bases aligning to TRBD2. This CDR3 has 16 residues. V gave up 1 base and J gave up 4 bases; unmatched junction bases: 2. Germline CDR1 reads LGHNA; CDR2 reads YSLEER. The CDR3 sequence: CASSQGLAGGRETQYF. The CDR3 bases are TGCGCCAGCAGCCAAGGACTAGCGGGAGGGCGAGAGACCCAGTACTTC.

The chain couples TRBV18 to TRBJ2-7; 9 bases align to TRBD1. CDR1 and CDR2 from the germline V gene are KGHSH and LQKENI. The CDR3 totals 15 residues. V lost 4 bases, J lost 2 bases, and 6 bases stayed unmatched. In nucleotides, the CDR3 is TGTGCCAGCTCACTGGGACAGGGTCGGACCTACGAGCAGTACTTC. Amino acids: CASSLGQGRTYEQYF.

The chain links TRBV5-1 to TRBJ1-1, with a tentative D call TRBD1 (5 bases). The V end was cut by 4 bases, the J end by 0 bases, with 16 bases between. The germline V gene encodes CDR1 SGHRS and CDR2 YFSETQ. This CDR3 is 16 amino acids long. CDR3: CASSPGGGMMNTEAFF. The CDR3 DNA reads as TGCGCCAGCAGCCCCGGCGGGGGGATGATGAACACTGAAGCTTTCTTT.

The CDR3 bases are TGCGCCAGCAGCTCCAGCAGGGGTCAAGAGACCCAGTACTTC. It yields the protein CASSSSRGQETQYF. This chain links TRBV4-1 with TRBJ2-5, with D tentatively TRBD1 (6 bases). CDR1 MGHRA and CDR2 YSYEKL come from the germline V gene. There are 14 residues in the CDR3. Trimming pared 5 bases from V and 2 bases from J, leaving 12 bases between.

DNA for the CDR3: TGCGCCAGCAGCCAAGATGGCCGGGGCAATGAGCAGTTCTTC. It encodes CASSQDGRGNEQFF. The J gene is TRBJ2-1, the V gene TRBV4-1; tentatively, D is TRBD2 (5 bases). The CDR3 has 14 residues. V was clipped by 0 bases and J by 6 bases, with 9 bases between them. The germline V gene encodes CDR1 MGHRA and CDR2 YSYEKL.

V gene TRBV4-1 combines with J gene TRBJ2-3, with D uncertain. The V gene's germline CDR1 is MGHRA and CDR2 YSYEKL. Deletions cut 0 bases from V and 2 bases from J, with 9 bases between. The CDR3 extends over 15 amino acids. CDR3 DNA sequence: TGCGCCAGCAGCCAAGACGAATTTGTCACAGATACGCAGTATTTT. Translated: CASSQDEFVTDTQYF.

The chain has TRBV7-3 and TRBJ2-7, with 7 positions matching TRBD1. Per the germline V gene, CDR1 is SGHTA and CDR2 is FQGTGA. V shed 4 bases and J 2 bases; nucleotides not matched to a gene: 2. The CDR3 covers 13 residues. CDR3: CASSSQGAYEQYF. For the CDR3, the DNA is TGTGCCAGCAGCTCCCAGGGGGCCTACGAGCAGTACTTC.

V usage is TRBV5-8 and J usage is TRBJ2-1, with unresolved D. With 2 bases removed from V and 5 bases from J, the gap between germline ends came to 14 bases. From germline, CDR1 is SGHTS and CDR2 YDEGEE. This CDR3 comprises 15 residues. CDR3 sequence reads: CASSFGLSGDNEQFF. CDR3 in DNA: TGTGCCAGCAGCTTCGGTTTGTCTGGGGACAATGAGCAGTTCTTC. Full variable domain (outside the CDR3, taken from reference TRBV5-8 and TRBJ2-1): EAGVTQSPTHLIKTRGQQATLRCSPISGHTSVYWYQQALGLGLQFLLWYDEGEERNRGNFPPRFSGRQFPNYSSELNVNALELEDSALYLCASSFGLSGDNEQFFGPGTRLTVL.

The CDR3 spells CASSGTSGGYEQYF. The CDR3 DNA is TGTGCCAGCAGTGGGACTAGCGGGGGCTACGAGCAGTACTTC. V usage is TRBV6-1 and J usage is TRBJ2-7; 13 bases map to TRBD2. The CDR3 spans 14 residues. Trimming at V came to 4 bases and at J to 3 bases, leaving 0 bases not matched to a gene. The germline gives CDR1 MNHNS, CDR2 SASEGT.

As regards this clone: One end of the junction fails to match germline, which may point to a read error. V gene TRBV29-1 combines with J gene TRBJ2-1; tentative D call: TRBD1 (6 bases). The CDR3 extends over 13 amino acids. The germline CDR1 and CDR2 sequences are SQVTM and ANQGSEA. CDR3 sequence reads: CSAEPDRYNEQFF. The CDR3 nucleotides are TGCAGCGCTGAACCTGACAGGTACAATGAGCAGTTCTTC.

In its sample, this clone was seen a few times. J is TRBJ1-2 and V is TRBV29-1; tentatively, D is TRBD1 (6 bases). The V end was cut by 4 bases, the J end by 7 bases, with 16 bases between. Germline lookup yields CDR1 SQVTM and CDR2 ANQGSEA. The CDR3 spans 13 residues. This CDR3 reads CSVARTAESGYTF. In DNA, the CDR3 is TGCAGCGTTGCTCGGACAGCCGAGAGTGGCTACACCTTC.

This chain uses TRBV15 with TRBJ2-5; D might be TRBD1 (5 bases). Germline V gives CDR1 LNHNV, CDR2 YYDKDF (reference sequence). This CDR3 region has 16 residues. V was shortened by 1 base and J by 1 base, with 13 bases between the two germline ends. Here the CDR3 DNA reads TGTGCCACCAGCAGAGCCCCGACAGCCCCCCAAGAGACCCAGTACTTC. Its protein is CATSRAPTAPQETQYF.

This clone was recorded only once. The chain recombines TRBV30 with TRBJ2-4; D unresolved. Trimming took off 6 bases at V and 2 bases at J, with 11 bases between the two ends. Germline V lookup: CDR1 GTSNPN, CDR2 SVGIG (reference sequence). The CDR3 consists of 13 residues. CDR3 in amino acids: CACSRIPKNIQYF. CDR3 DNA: TGTGCCTGCTCCCGGATACCCAAAAACATTCAGTACTTC.

DNA for the CDR3: TGTGCCAGCAGCTTCCCCGGGGACAGGGGGAGAGAGACCCAGTACTTC. Amino acid sequence: CASSFPGDRGRETQYF. The V gene is TRBV7-6, the J gene TRBJ2-5; 11 bases fit TRBD1. V lost 3 bases to trimming and J lost 4 bases; unmatched junction nucleotides: 7. The CDR3 sequence is 16 residues long. Germline loops: CDR1 SGHVS, CDR2 FNYEAQ.

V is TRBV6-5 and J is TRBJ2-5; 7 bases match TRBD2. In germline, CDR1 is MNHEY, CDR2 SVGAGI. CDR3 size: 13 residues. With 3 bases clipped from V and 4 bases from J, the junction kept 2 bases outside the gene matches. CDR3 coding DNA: TGTGCCAGCAGTTATGGGGGGGGAGAGACCCAGTACTTC. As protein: CASSYGGGETQYF.

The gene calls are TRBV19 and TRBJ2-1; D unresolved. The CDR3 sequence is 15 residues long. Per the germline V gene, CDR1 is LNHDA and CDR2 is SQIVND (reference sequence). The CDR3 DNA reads TGTGCTACTCCCTGGCTTGGGCCAAACCATAGTGAGCAGTTCTTC. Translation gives CATPWLGPNHSEQFF.

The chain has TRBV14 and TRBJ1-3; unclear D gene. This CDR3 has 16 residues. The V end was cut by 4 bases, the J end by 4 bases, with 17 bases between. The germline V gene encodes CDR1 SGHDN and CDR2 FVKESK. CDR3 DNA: TGTGCCAGCAGCCCCTTAGGCCCCGCGGTGGGAAACACCATATATTTT. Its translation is CASSPLGPAVGNTIYF.

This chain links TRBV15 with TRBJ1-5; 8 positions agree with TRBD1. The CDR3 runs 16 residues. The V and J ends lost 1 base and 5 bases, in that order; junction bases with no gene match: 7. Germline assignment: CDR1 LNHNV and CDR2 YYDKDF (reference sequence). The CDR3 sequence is CATSRAGQGADQPQHF. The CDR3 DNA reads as TGTGCCACCAGCAGAGCTGGGCAGGGGGCGGATCAGCCCCAGCATTTT.

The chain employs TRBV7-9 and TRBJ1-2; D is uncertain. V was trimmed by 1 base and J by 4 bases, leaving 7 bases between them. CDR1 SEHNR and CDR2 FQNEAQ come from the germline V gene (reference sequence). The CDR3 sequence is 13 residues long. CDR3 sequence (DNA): TGTGCCAGCAGCTTAGTGGGAGCCTATGGCTACACCTTC. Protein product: CASSLVGAYGYTF. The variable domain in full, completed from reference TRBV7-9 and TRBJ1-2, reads DTGVSQNPRHKITKRGQNVTFRCDPISEHNRLYWYRQTLGQGPEFLTYFQNEAQLEKSRLLSDRFSAERPKGSFSTLEIQRTEQGDSAMYLCASSLVGAYGYTFGSGTRLTVV.

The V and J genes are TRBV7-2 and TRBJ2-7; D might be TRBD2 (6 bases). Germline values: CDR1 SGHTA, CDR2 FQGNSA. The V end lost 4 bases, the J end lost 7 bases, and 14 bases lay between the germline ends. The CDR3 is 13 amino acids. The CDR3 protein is CASSSGADGEQYF. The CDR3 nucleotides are TGTGCCAGCAGCTCGGGAGCCGATGGGGAGCAGTACTTC.

In nucleotides, the CDR3 is TGTGCCACCAGCAGAGACTTTGTAGGACAGGGGAGGAACGAGCAGTACTTC. As protein: CATSRDFVGQGRNEQYF. This chain uses TRBV15 with TRBJ2-7; 9 bases line up with TRBD1. Germline V gene lookup returns CDR1 LNHNV and CDR2 YYDKDF (reference sequence). With 0 bases clipped from V and 5 bases from J, the junction kept 11 bases outside the gene matches. The CDR3 is 17 amino acids. The full variable domain, in which reference TRBV15 and TRBJ2-7 provide the parts outside the CDR3, is DAMVIQNPRYQVTQFGKPVTLSCSQTLNHNVMYWYQQKSSQAPKLLFHYYDKDFNNEADTPDNFQSRRPNTSFCFLDIRSPGLGDTAMYLCATSRDFVGQGRNEQYFGPGTRLTVT.

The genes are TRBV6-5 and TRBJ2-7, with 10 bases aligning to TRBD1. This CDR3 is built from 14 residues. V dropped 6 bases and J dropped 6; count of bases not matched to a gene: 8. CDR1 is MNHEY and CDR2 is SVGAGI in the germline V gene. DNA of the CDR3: TGTGCCAGCAGACCCCGACAGGGGGCCCTCGAGCAGTACTTC. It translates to CASRPRQGALEQYF.

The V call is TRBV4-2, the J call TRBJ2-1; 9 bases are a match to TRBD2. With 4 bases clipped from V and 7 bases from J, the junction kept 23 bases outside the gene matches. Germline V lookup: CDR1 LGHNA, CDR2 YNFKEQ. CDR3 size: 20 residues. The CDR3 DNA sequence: TGTGCCAGCAGCCCCCCCGGACTATCGGCTAGCGGGAATATAGGGAATGAGCAGTTCTTC. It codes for CASSPPGLSASGNIGNEQFF.

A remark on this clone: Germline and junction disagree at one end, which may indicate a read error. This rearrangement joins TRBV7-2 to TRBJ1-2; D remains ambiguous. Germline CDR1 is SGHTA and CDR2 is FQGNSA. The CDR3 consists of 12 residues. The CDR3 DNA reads TGTGCCAGCAGCTTAGATCTCAGTTCCTTGATATTC. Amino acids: CASSLDLSSLIF.

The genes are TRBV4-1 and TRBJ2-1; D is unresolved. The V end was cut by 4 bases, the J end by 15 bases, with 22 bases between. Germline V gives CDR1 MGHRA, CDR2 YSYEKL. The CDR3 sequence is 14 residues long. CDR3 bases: TGCGCCAGCAGCCTGCTTACGCGGTCTATAGTCCCGTTCTTC. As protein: CASSLLTRSIVPFF.

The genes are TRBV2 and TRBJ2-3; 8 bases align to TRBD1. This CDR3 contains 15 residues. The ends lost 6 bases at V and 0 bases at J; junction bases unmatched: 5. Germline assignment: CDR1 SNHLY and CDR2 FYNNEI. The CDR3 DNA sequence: TGTGCCAGCAGACCAGACAGGGGCAGCACAGATACGCAGTATTTT. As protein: CASRPDRGSTDTQYF.

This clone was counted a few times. As DNA, the CDR3 is TGCGCCAGCAGCGGAGCAGCGCTGAACACCGGGGAGCTGTTTTTT. Its protein is CASSGAALNTGELFF. The J gene is TRBJ2-2, the V gene TRBV5-1, with D uncertain. Germline V gene sequence: CDR1 SGHRS, CDR2 YFSETQ. This CDR3 region has 15 residues. Deletions cut 4 bases from V and 1 base from J, with 11 bases between. Full variable domain (outside the CDR3, taken from reference TRBV5-1 and TRBJ2-2): KAGVTQTPRYLIKTRGQQVTLSCSPISGHRSVSWYQQTPGQGLQFLFEYFSETQRNKGNFPGRFSGRQFSNSRSEMNVSTLELGDSALYLCASSGAALNTGELFFGEGSRLTVL.

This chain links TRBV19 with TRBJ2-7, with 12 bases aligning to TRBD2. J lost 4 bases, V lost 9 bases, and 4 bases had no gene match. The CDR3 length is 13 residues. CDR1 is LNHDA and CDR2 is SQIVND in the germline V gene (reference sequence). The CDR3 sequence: CASRLAGEYEQYF. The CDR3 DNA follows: TGTGCCAGCCGACTAGCGGGAGAATACGAGCAGTACTTC.

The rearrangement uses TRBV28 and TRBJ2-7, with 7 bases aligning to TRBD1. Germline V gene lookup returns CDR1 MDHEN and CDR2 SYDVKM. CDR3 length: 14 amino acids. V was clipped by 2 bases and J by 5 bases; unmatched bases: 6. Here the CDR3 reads CASSLAGTVNEQYF. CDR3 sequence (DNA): TGTGCCAGCAGTTTAGCAGGGACAGTAAACGAGCAGTACTTC.